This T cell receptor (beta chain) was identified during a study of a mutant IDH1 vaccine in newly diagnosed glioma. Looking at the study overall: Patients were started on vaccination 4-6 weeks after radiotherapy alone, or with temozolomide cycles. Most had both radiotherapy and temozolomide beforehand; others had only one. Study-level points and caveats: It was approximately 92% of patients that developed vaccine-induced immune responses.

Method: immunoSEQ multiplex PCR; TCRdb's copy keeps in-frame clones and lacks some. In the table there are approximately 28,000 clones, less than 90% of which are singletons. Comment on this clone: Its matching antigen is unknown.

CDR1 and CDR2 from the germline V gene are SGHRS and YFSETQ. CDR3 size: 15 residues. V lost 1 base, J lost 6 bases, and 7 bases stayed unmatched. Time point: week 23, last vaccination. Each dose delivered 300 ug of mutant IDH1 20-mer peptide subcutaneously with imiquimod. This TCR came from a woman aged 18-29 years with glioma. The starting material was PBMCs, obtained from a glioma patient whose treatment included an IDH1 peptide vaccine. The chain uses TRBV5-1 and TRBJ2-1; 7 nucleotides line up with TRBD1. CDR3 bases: TGCGCCAGCAGCTTGTCACAGGGGTTTAGCAATGAGCAGTTCTTC. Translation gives CASSLSQGFSNEQFF. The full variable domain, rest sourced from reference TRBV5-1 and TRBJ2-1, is KAGVTQTPRYLIKTRGQQVTLSCSPISGHRSVSWYQQTPGQGLQFLFEYFSETQRNKGNFPGRFSGRQFSNSRSEMNVSTLELGDSALYLCASSLSQGFSNEQFFGPGTRLTVL.